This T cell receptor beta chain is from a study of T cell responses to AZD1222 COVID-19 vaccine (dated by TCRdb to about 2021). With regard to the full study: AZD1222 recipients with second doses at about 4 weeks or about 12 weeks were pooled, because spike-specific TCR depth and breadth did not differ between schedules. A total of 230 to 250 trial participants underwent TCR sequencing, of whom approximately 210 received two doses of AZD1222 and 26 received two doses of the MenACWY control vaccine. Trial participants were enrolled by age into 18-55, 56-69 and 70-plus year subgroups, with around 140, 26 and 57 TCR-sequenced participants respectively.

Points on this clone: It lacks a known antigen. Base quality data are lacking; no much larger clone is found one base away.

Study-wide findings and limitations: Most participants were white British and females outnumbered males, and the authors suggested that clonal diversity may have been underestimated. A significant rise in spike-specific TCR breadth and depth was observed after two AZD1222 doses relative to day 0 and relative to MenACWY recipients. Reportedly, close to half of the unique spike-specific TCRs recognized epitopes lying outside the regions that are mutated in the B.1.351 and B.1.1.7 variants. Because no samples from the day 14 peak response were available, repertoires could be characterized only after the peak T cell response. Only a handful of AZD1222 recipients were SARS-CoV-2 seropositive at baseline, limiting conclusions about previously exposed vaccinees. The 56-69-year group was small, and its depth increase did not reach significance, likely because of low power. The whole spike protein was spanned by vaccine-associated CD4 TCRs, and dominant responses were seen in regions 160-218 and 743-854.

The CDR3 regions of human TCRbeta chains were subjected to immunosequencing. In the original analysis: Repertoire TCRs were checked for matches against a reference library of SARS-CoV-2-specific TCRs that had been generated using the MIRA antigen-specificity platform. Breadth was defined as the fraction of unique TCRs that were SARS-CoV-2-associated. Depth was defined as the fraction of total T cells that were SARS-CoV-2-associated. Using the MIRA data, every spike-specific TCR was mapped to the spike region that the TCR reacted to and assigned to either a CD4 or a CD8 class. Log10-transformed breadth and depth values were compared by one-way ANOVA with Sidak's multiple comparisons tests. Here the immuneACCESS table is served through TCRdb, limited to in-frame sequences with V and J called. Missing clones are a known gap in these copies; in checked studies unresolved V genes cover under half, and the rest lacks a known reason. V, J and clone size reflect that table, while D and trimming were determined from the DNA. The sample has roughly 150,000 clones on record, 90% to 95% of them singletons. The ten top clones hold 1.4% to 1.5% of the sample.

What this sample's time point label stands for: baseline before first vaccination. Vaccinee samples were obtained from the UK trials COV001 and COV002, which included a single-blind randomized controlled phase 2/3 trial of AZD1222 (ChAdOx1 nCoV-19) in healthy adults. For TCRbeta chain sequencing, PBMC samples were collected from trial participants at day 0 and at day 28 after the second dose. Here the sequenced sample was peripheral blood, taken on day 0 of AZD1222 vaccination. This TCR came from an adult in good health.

The CDR3 region reads CASKITGAQGANVLTF. The nucleotides are TGTGCCAGCAAAATAACAGGGGCGCAAGGGGCCAACGTCCTGACTTTC. The sequence is built from TRBV6-6 and TRBJ2-6, and TRBD1 matches 7 of the central bases. V lost 7 bases and J lost 4 bases, and the count of bases not matched to a germline gene is 10. The CDR1 and CDR2 encoded by the germline V gene (reference sequence) are MNHNY and SVGAGI. The CDR3 runs 16 residues from the cysteine to the phenylalanine. Of the read, only the CDR3 DNA is kept; its 48 bases are in frame from base 1.